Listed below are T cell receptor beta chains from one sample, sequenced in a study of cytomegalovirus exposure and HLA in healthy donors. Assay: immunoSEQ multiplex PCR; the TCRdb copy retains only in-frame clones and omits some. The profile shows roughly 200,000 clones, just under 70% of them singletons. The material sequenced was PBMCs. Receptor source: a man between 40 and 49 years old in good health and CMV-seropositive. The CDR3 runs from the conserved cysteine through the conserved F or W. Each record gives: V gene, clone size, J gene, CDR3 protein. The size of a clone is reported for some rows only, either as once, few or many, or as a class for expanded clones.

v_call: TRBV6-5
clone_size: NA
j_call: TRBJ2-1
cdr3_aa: CASRASGGSGNEQFF

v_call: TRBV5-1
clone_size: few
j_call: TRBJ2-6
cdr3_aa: CATRGQAFSGANVLTF

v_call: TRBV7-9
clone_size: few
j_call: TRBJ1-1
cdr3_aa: CASSPTRTGGRGGDTEAFF

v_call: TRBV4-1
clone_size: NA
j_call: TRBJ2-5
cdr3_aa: CASSLITGGDETQYF

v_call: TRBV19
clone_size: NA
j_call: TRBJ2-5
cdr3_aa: CASSISAQGAQETQYF

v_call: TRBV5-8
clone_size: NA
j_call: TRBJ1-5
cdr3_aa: CASSSGQVINQPQHF

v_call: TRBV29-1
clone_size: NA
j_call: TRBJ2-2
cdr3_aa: CSVVIQGRNTGELFF

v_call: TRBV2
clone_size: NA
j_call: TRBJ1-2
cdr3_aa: CASTRTGFYGYTF

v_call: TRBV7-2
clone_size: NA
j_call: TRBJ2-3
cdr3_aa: CASSPGGHTDTQYF

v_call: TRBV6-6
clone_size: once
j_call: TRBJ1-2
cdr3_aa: CASSYEGGQGGGYTF

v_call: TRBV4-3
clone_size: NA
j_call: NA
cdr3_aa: CASSPGAGDKYYEQYF

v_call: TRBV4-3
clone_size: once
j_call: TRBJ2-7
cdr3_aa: CASSQVLGQGYEQYF

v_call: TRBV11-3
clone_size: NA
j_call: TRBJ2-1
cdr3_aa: CASSRAVGHNEQFF

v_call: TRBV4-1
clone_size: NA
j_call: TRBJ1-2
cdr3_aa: CASSPRDRTGYGYTF

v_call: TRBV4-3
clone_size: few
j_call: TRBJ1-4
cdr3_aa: CASSQGQGEANEKLFF

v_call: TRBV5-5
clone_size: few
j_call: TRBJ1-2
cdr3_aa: CASSLGQVANYGYTF

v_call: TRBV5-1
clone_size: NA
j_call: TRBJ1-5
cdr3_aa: CASSLDLEQGRGQPQHF

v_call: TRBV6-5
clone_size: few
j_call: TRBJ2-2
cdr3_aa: CASAGGQGFTGELFF

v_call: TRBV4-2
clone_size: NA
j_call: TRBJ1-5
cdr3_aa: CASSQDWTGNSNQPQHF

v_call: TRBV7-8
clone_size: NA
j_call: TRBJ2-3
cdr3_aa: CASSPLADTQYF

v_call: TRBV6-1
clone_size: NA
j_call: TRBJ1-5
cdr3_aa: CASSESGGGQPQHF

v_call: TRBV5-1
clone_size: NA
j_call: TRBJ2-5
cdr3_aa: CASSLIRGGREETQYF

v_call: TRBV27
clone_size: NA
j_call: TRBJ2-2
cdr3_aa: CASSYRTGELFF

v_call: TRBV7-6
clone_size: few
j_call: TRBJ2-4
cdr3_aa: CASSLLGTSGGPSPKNIQYF

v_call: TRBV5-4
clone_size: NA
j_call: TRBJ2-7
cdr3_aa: CASSSRGSYEQYF

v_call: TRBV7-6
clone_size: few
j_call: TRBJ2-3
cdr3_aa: CASSLAGGATQYF

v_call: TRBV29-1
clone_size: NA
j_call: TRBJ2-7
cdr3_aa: CSVEEGTVNRGEQYF

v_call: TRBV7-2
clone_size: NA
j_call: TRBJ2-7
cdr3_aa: CASSLGSGIGTYEQYF

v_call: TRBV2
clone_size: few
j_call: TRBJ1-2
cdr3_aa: CASRQEGGYTF

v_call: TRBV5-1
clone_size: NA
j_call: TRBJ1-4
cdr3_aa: CASSKGATNEKLFF

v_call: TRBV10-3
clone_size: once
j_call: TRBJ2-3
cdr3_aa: CAIKSKGQDTDTQYF

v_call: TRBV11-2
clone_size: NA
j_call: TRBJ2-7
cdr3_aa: CASSWAGTSYEQYF

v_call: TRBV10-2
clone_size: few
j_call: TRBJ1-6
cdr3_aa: CASSVGLRSPLHF

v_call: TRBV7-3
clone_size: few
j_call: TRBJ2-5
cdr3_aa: CASSPGQGARETQYF

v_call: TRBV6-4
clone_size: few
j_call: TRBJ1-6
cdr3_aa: CASSAQDSYNSPLHF

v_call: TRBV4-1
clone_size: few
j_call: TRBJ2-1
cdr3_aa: CASSQDSSGSDNEQFF

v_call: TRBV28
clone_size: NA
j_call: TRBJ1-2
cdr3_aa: CASSATGGIRGYTF

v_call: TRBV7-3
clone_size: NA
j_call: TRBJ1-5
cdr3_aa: CASSLAGGPYQPQHF

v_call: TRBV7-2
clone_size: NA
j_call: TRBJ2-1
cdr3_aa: CASSPALDEQFF

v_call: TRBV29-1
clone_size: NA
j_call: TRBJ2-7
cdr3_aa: CSVEGATSANPYEQYF

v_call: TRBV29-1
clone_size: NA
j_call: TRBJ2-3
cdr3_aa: CSVVGAPDTQYF

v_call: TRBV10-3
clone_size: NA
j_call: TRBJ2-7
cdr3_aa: CAISGPGTGDNYEQYF

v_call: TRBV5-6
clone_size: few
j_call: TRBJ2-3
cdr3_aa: CASSFMSGSTDTQYF

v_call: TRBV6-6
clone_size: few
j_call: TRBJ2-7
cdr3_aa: CASTPGGGTGGYEQYF

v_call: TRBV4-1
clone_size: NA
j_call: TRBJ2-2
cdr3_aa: CASSPSGSNTGELFF

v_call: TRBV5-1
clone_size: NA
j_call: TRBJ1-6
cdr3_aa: CASSPGQTGWSPLHF

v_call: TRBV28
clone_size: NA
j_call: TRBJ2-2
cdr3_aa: CASSSLMRAGELFF

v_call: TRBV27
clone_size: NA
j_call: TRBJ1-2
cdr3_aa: CATHDLGGYGYTF

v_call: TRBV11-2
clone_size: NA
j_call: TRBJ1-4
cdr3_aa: CASSLDGWSNEKLFF

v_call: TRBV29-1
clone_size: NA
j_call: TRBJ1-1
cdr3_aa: CSVGIRDRERRTFF

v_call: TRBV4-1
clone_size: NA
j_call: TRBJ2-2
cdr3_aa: CASSQDSPGQENTGELFF

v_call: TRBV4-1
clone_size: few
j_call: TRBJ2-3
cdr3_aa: CASSQGPSGGTDTQYF